The 30 T cell receptor beta chains presented below share a single source sample, sequenced in a study of a mutant IDH1 vaccine in newly diagnosed glioma. These TCRs are of unknown antigen specificity. The protocol was immunoSEQ multiplex PCR, while the TCRdb copy is restricted to in-frame clones and leaves out a portion. This table has about 81,000 clones, approximately 85% appearing once. Time point given: week 23, last vaccination. All doses held 300 ug of mutant IDH1 20-mer peptide, with topical imiquimod. The source was PBMCs, collected from a glioma patient whose treatment included an IDH1 peptide vaccine. Receptors originate from a man aged 30 to 39 with glioma. Some clones in this sample may be carry-over from other donors' samples.

The rearrangement links TRBV30 to TRBJ1-2; D perhaps matches TRBD1 (6 bases). Trimming left V 5 bases short and J 1 base short, with 11 bases between. The CDR3 length is 13 residues. The germline V gene encodes CDR1 GTSNPN and CDR2 SVGIG (reference sequence). The CDR3 bases are TGTGCCTGGGCTCCGGACAGTAACTATGGCTACACCTTC. Translation: CAWAPDSNYGYTF.

The chain joins TRBV11-2 to TRBJ2-7; D is perhaps TRBD1 (5 bases). Trimming removed 1 base at V and 1 base at J, with 8 bases between. The CDR3 runs to 14 residues. Per germline, CDR1 SGHAT and CDR2 FQNNGV. The CDR3 DNA sequence: TGTGCCAGCAGCTTAGGTAGGGGTTCCTACGAGCAGTACTTC. Protein sequence: CASSLGRGSYEQYF.

The V gene is TRBV9, the J gene TRBJ2-3; 10 nucleotides align to TRBD2. In germline, CDR1 is SGDLS, CDR2 YYNGEE. The CDR3 has 16 residues. V was pared by 0 bases and J by 4 bases, with 5 bases of the junction left unmatched. The CDR3 DNA is TGTGCCAGCAGCGTAGGCAGCGGGGGGGCCGCAGATACGCAGTATTTT. It yields the protein CASSVGSGGAADTQYF.

CDR3 DNA: TGTGCCAGCTCACCTGACAATCGTGGCTACACCTTC. Its protein product is CASSPDNRGYTF. The gene calls are TRBV18 and TRBJ1-2; no definite D call. Between the trimmed V and J ends, which lost 3 bases and 7 bases, there was a span of 9 bases. The CDR3 is made up of 12 amino acids. Germline CDR1 and CDR2: KGHSH and LQKENI.

The J gene is TRBJ2-5, the V gene TRBV21-1; no check of the table's D call, TRBD2, against the DNA was made. TRBV21-1 is classified as a pseudogene. CDR3 length: 18 amino acids. In DNA, the CDR3 is TGTGCCAGCAGCGAAGGAGTAGCGGGTCTTAGGGAAAAAGAGACCCAGTACTTC. This translates into CASSEGVAGLREKETQYF.

The gene calls are TRBV10-3 and TRBJ2-7; 7 bases agree with TRBD1. V lost 1 base and J lost 4; bases outside the gene matches: 4. This CDR3 contains 14 residues. Germline V gene data show CDR1 as ENHRY and CDR2 as SYGVKD. CDR3 protein: CAISELGGAYEQYF. The CDR3 coding sequence is TGTGCCATCAGTGAGTTAGGGGGCGCGTACGAGCAGTACTTC.

The chain recombines TRBV10-2 with TRBJ2-2, with 12 bases aligning to TRBD2. CDR3 size: 14 residues. The junction had 7 bases not matched to a gene; V was cut back by 10 bases and J by 7 bases. The V gene's germline CDR1 is WSHSY and CDR2 SAAADI. This CDR3 reads CATTPTSGSGELFF. The CDR3 nucleotides are TGCGCCACCACACCGACTAGCGGGAGCGGGGAGCTGTTTTTT.

This clone was seen just once. The chain links TRBV27 to TRBJ2-1; possible D gene TRBD1, 6 bases. The V end lost 2 bases, the J end lost 7 bases, and 9 bases lay between the germline ends. Germline CDR1 and CDR2: MNHEY and SMNVEV (reference sequence). This CDR3 has 13 amino acids. The CDR3 sequence: CASSLLRGNEQFF. In DNA, the CDR3 is TGTGCCAGCAGTTTACTCAGGGGAAATGAGCAGTTCTTC.

The rearrangement joins TRBV27 to TRBJ2-7; 7 bases are a match to TRBD2. Trimming at V came to 8 bases and at J to 4 bases, leaving 14 bases not matched to a gene. From germline, CDR1 is MNHEY and CDR2 SMNVEV (reference sequence). This CDR3 contains 15 residues. The CDR3 is CASSPASGVTYEQYF. The CDR3 DNA reads TGTGCCAGCTCCCCCGCCAGCGGGGTTACTTACGAGCAGTACTTC.

The table lists this clone with a few counts. V gene TRBV2 combines with J gene TRBJ2-7; D ambiguous. The length of the CDR3 is 15 residues. The germline CDR1 and CDR2 sequences are SNHLY and FYNNEI. The V and J ends lost 4 bases and 9 bases respectively, with 22 bases between them. The CDR3 loop reads CASSGGQNGGWRQYF. The CDR3, as DNA: TGTGCCAGCAGTGGAGGCCAGAACGGCGGTTGGCGGCAGTACTTC.

The CDR3 sequence is CSDRLGFF. The CDR3 DNA follows: TGCAGTGACCGGTTAGGGTTTTTT. The chain uses TRBV20-1 and TRBJ1-4; no definite D call. Deletions cut 7 bases from V and 16 bases from J, with 10 bases between. Germline CDR1 is DFQATT and CDR2 is SNEGSKA (reference sequence). This CDR3 is 8 amino acids long.

This clone has a single count. The chain couples TRBV5-1 to TRBJ1-5; 10 bases line up with TRBD1. CDR1 and CDR2 (germline): SGHRS, YFSETQ. There are 16 residues in the CDR3. V shed 5 bases and J 7 bases; nucleotides not matched to a gene: 12. The CDR3 DNA follows: TGCGCCAGCAGAAGGACAGGGGGTGCCGGCCACCAGCCCCAGCATTTT. Residues: CASRRTGGAGHQPQHF.

The V and J genes are TRBV15 and TRBJ1-1; D is uncertain. This CDR3 is 14 amino acids long. V was trimmed by 5 bases and J by 3 bases, leaving 13 bases between them. Per germline, CDR1 LNHNV and CDR2 YYDKDF (reference sequence). The CDR3 reads CATSQGLRDTEAFF. The CDR3 nucleotides read TGTGCCACCAGCCAAGGGCTTAGGGACACTGAAGCTTTCTTT.

This clone has just a few counts. CDR3 bases: TGCGCCAGCAGCTTGGGGTCGACAGGACAGGGGGAGACCCAGTACTTC. Protein product: CASSLGSTGQGETQYF. The V call is TRBV5-1, the J call TRBJ2-5; 9 bases line up with TRBD1. The CDR3 totals 16 residues. Looked up from germline, CDR1 is SGHRS and CDR2 is YFSETQ. J lost 5 bases, V lost 0 bases, and 8 bases had no gene match.

As DNA, the CDR3 is TGCGCCAGCTGCCCGAGGGGAGCCGATGGCTACACCTTC. Its protein is CASCPRGADGYTF. This chain uses TRBV5-1 with TRBJ1-2; D possibly corresponds to TRBD1 (5 bases). V shed 7 bases and J shed 6 bases, with 16 bases lying between them. From germline, CDR1 is SGHRS and CDR2 YFSETQ. The CDR3 spans 13 residues. The full variable domain, in which reference TRBV5-1 and TRBJ1-2 provide the parts outside the CDR3, is KAGVTQTPRYLIKTRGQQVTLSCSPISGHRSVSWYQQTPGQGLQFLFEYFSETQRNKGNFPGRFSGRQFSNSRSEMNVSTLELGDSALYLCASCPRGADGYTFGSGTRLTVV.

The chain couples TRBV6-6 to TRBJ1-3, with D tentatively TRBD1 (5 bases). Germline CDR1 is MNHNY and CDR2 is SVGAGI (reference sequence). The CDR3 spans 16 residues. Trimming left V 2 bases short and J 0 bases short, with 11 bases between. The CDR3 DNA sequence: TGTGCCAGCAGTTACCGGGGGAGGCCCTCTGGAAACACCATATATTTT. This encodes CASSYRGRPSGNTIYF.

In this sample, this clone turned up once. CDR3: CASSIRADPPGELFF. The CDR3 bases are TGTGCCAGTAGTATTAGGGCCGACCCCCCCGGGGAGCTGTTTTTT. This rearrangement joins TRBV19 to TRBJ2-2; D is ambiguous. Trimming took off 3 bases at V and 6 bases at J, with 14 bases between the two ends. The CDR3 sequence is 15 residues long. The V gene's germline CDR1 is LNHDA and CDR2 SQIVND (reference sequence).

The chain links TRBV5-1 to TRBJ2-6; D not resolved. The CDR3 runs to 16 residues. From germline, CDR1 is SGHRS and CDR2 YFSETQ. The ends were cut back, 0 bases at V and 0 bases at J, with 7 bases in the middle. CDR3: CASSLVGISGANVLTF. The CDR3 DNA follows: TGCGCCAGCAGCTTGGTGGGGATCTCTGGGGCCAACGTCCTGACTTTC.

The chain combines TRBV10-2 with TRBJ2-5; 10 nucleotides match TRBD2. The V and J ends lost 7 bases and 1 base, in that order; junction bases with no gene match: 6. The CDR3 contains 15 residues. CDR1 and CDR2 (germline): WSHSY, SAAADI. CDR3 sequence reads: CASTEAGGRQETQYF. The CDR3 bases are TGCGCCAGCACAGAAGCGGGAGGGCGCCAAGAGACCCAGTACTTC.

The chain carries TRBV11-3 and TRBJ2-1; no clear D. Germline V gene lookup returns CDR1 SGHNT and CDR2 YENEEA. The V and J ends lost 4 bases and 3 bases respectively, with 10 bases between them. The CDR3 is 14 amino acids. CDR3 in amino acids: CASSSSAFYNEQFF. CDR3 bases: TGTGCCAGCAGCTCCTCCGCGTTCTACAATGAGCAGTTCTTC.

The chain employs TRBV7-8 and TRBJ2-5; D unclear. The J call may be in error: the DNA end matches TRBJ2-7 better. Looked up from germline, CDR1 is SGHVS and CDR2 is FQNEAQ. CDR3 length: 15 amino acids. The DNA of the CDR3 is TGTGCCAGCAGCTTAGCACGCGACGCCACCTACGAGCAGTACTTC. Translated, it gives CASSLARDATYEQYF.

The chain has TRBV29-1 and TRBJ1-1; 7 bases map to TRBD1. The V gene end was trimmed by 3 bases and the J gene end by 0 bases; junction bases not matched to a gene: 1. The CDR3 has 13 residues. The germline gives CDR1 SQVTM, CDR2 ANQGSEA. DNA for the CDR3: TGCAGCGTTGAGGGACAGTTGAACACTGAAGCTTTCTTT. This translates into CSVEGQLNTEAFF.

This chain links TRBV29-1 with TRBJ2-1, with no clear D. The CDR3 has 12 amino acids. CDR1 SQVTM and CDR2 ANQGSEA come from the germline V gene. This CDR3 reads CIIIGSYNEQFF. In DNA, the CDR3 is TGCATCATCATCGGCTCCTACAATGAGCAGTTCTTC.

The CDR3 loop reads CAMRDLSTDTQYF. The CDR3 DNA reads as TGTGCCATGCGGGACTTAAGCACAGATACGCAGTATTTT. The gene calls are TRBV28 and TRBJ2-3, with D possibly TRBD2 on 6 matching bases. The CDR3 loop spans 13 amino acids. V was shortened by 10 bases and J by 0 bases, with 11 bases between the two germline ends. Germline V gives CDR1 MDHEN, CDR2 SYDVKM.

There are a few counts of this clone. V usage is TRBV19 and J usage is TRBJ2-2, with TRBD1 as a possible D gene (5 bases). CDR1 and CDR2 (germline): LNHDA, SQIVND (reference sequence). The CDR3 has 13 amino acids. With 5 bases removed from V and 1 base from J, the gap between germline ends came to 5 bases. The CDR3, as DNA: TGTGCCAGTAGTCAGGGGAACACCGGGGAGCTGTTTTTT. Translating gives CASSQGNTGELFF.

The V call is TRBV19, the J call TRBJ2-1; 15 bases align to TRBD2. CDR1 is LNHDA, CDR2 SQIVND, per germline (reference sequence). The CDR3 spans 18 residues. V was pared by 5 bases and J by 9 bases, with 14 bases of the junction left unmatched. CDR3 amino acids: CASSRGTSGGTGVGEQFF. CDR3 nucleotide sequence: TGTGCCAGTAGTCGCGGGACTAGCGGGGGGACCGGTGTTGGTGAGCAGTTCTTC.

The chain has TRBV29-1 and TRBJ1-2; D is undetermined. The germline gives CDR1 SQVTM, CDR2 ANQGSEA. V was cut by 1 base and J by 7 bases, with 16 bases left in between. CDR3 size: 14 residues. In DNA form, the CDR3 reads TGCAGCGTTGAAGTTTTCGGTACCTGGGGTGGCTACACCTTC. As protein: CSVEVFGTWGGYTF.

This clone was counted once. J is TRBJ2-7 and V is TRBV6-1, with D uncertain. CDR1 and CDR2 (germline): MNHNS, SASEGT. Trimming pared 2 bases from V and 0 bases from J, leaving 8 bases between. This CDR3 has 14 residues. The CDR3 nucleotides read TGTGCCAGCAGTGAAATAGCCAGCTCCTACGAGCAGTACTTC. Protein sequence: CASSEIASSYEQYF.

This rearrangement joins TRBV10-3 to TRBJ2-1; 15 nucleotides agree with TRBD2. V was pared by 4 bases and J by 7 bases, with 5 bases of the junction left unmatched. CDR1 is ENHRY and CDR2 is SYGVKD in the germline V gene. This CDR3 region has 16 residues. DNA of the CDR3: TGTGCCATCAGTGTGGTTGGGACTAGCGGGAGGAATGAGCAGTTCTTC. Amino acids: CAISVVGTSGRNEQFF.

J is TRBJ2-1 and V is TRBV2; D ambiguous. The germline V and J ends were trimmed by 8 bases and 11 bases, with 7 bases remaining between them. The CDR3 loop spans 9 amino acids. Germline CDR1 SNHLY, CDR2 FYNNEI. CDR3 in amino acids: CASGHQQFF. CDR3 DNA sequence: TGTGCCAGCGGGCATCAGCAGTTCTTC.